The clone carrying this T cell receptor beta chain has only one observation. Its antigen is still unknown. The data originate from a study of graft-versus-host responses after intestinal transplantation. Findings of the study overall: Recipient marrow held GvH clones, some first seen in ileum or blood.

In germline, CDR1 is SNHLY, CDR2 FYNNEI. J gave up 3 bases and V 0 bases, and 5 bases lay outside the gene matches. This CDR3 contains 15 residues. Time point specified: postoperative day 105 after intestinal transplantation (dayNNNN = postoperative day). Graft material was processed, releasing intraepithelial and lamina propria lymphocytes. Repertoires were generated with immunoSEQ multiplex PCR, while TCRdb's copy carries only in-frame clones and drops some. The sample has roughly 3,800 clones; over 75% are singletons. Material: ileum tissue, obtained 105 days after intestinal transplantation. The genes are TRBV2 and TRBJ2-7; the match to TRBD2 covers 7 bases. This clonotype was obtained from a human patient who received an intestinal transplant, so some T cells may come from the graft donor. This CDR3 reads CASSEAGEGIYEQYF. CDR3 DNA: TGTGCCAGCAGTGAAGCAGGGGAGGGAATCTACGAGCAGTACTTC.